One TCR beta chain is described in this entry. It has no known antigen specificity. Base qualities were left out, and no much larger clone turns up one base away. Synovial fluid samples and blood samples obtained from the same ankylosing spondylitis patients were matched. This sample was sequenced with an Illumina HiSeq 2500. TCR beta libraries were prepared by quantitative 5'-RACE with molecular barcodes. The source study handled its data this way. To identify disease-linked TCR variants, a new computational method was used, one built on a probabilistic model of VDJ rearrangement. In-frame beta chains were kept once TCRdb had trimmed the public reads at Q25 with fastp and called clones with MiXCR. Under each unique CDR3 protein, matching rows form one entry showing the most common genes and DNA. The V and J calls and clone size are TCRdb's, not the authors'. The sample data list some 140,000 distinct CDR3 sequences, and roughly 8% of these were observed just once. The top ten hold less than 7.5% of the sample.

This record comes from a study of CD8 T cells in ankylosing spondylitis (dated by TCRdb to about 2017). Broadly, across the study: The study set out to find disease-linked TCR variants by profiling T cell receptor beta repertoires in ankylosing spondylitis patients and healthy donors. The full study cohort was made up of about 24 ankylosing spondylitis patients and more than 90 healthy donors. Peripheral blood was sampled, and synovial fluid was also collected from ankylosing spondylitis patients.

Study-wide findings and limitations: Blood from ankylosing spondylitis patients appeared to be characterized by a TCR beta motif composed of about eight highly homologous amino acid variants. In peripheral blood, the disease-linked clones were found at relatively low frequencies and had a CD8+ phenotype. The disease-linked clones were reported as significantly enriched in matched synovial fluid samples from ankylosing spondylitis patients. Some of the motif variants had been reported before in the synovial fluid and blood of reactive arthritis patients, a finding that suggests common disease-initiation mechanisms.

In the germline V gene (reference sequence), CDR1 corresponds to DFQATT and CDR2 to SNEGSKA. The CDR3, cysteine through phenylalanine, is 13 amino acids long. Only the CDR3 region is kept as DNA, spanning 39 bases read in frame from base 1. V and J are truncated by 6 bases and 3 bases respectively, leaving an intervening sequence of 14 bases. The TCR sequence derives from a male donor with ankylosing spondylitis. The rearranged chain carries TRBV20-1 and TRBJ1-1; confidence is insufficient to name the D gene. The sample consisted of synovial fluid, either unsorted or a sorted T cell fraction (not recorded which). The nucleotides read TGCAGTGCCCCCCCGTACAGAGACACTGAAGCTTTCTTT. Its product reads: CSAPPYRDTEAFF.